A selection of T cell receptor beta chains follows, all from one sample in a study of vaccination effects on CD4 cells after COVID-19. These receptors' antigens are unknown. Assay: immunoSEQ multiplex PCR; the TCRdb copy retains only in-frame clones and omits some. The sample yields more than 35,000 clones, around 72% seen once. This specimen consisted of CD4+ T cells from PBMCs cultured with a peptide pool, obtained before COVID-19 vaccination. The receptors shown here come from a human donor who had a prior SARS-CoV-2 infection. The CDR3 runs from the conserved cysteine through the conserved F or W. D genes are given only for firm matches. Not all rows give a size; the values are once, few, many and, for expanded clones, a class.

j_gene: TRBJ1-4
v_gene: TRBV4-3
abundance: NA
d_gene: TRBD1
CDR3aa: CASSQGGQGDLSNEKLFF

j_gene: TRBJ2-7
v_gene: TRBV20-1
abundance: NA
d_gene: NA
CDR3aa: CSGSSPYEQYF

j_gene: TRBJ2-7
v_gene: TRBV5-4
abundance: NA
d_gene: TRBD2
CDR3aa: CASSPRPLAGGSQTYEQYF

j_gene: TRBJ2-2
v_gene: TRBV3-1/TRBV3-2
abundance: few
d_gene: NA
CDR3aa: CASSQRGAGELFF

j_gene: TRBJ2-1
v_gene: TRBV4-1
abundance: NA
d_gene: TRBD2
CDR3aa: CASSHGLATVYNEQFF

j_gene: TRBJ1-1
v_gene: TRBV6-5
abundance: NA
d_gene: TRBD1
CDR3aa: CASSFYRGGTEAFF

j_gene: TRBJ2-5
v_gene: TRBV5-4
abundance: once
d_gene: TRBD2
CDR3aa: CASGVAGIPGTQYF

j_gene: TRBJ2-3
v_gene: TRBV27
abundance: NA
d_gene: NA
CDR3aa: CASSLWASADTQYF

j_gene: TRBJ1-1
v_gene: TRBV5-1
abundance: NA
d_gene: NA
CDR3aa: CASSLRGMNTEAFF

j_gene: TRBJ2-4
v_gene: TRBV7-9
abundance: NA
d_gene: NA
CDR3aa: CASSRDGSKNIQYF

j_gene: TRBJ1-3
v_gene: TRBV15
abundance: NA
d_gene: NA
CDR3aa: CATSSQGVPGNTIYF

j_gene: TRBJ2-1
v_gene: TRBV7-9
abundance: NA
d_gene: TRBD1
CDR3aa: CASSLGMGQRGYYNEQFF

j_gene: TRBJ1-4
v_gene: TRBV21-1
abundance: few
d_gene: NA
CDR3aa: CASRAKNRGTENATNEKLFF

j_gene: TRBJ2-1
v_gene: TRBV19
abundance: NA
d_gene: TRBD2
CDR3aa: CASSKDTSGGYWDEQFF

j_gene: TRBJ1-5
v_gene: TRBV10-1
abundance: NA
d_gene: NA
CDR3aa: CASSQASGPSHLTSNQPQHF

j_gene: TRBJ1-4
v_gene: TRBV5-4
abundance: once
d_gene: TRBD1
CDR3aa: CASSYGTGLEKLFF

j_gene: TRBJ2-7
v_gene: TRBV7-8
abundance: NA
d_gene: NA
CDR3aa: CASSLGALVYEQYF

j_gene: TRBJ2-3
v_gene: TRBV14
abundance: NA
d_gene: NA
CDR3aa: CASASTDTQYF

j_gene: TRBJ1-5
v_gene: TRBV7-9
abundance: once
d_gene: NA
CDR3aa: CASSFDSNQPQHF

j_gene: TRBJ2-3
v_gene: TRBV11-2
abundance: NA
d_gene: NA
CDR3aa: CASSLISGDTQYF